Following are 13 T cell receptor beta chains from one sample sequenced in a study of blood T cells in healthy people across ages. Primed by a sample-barcoded 5' primer and a J-beta primer mix, a second PCR proceeded for roughly 7 to 11 cycles. Each CDR3 protein gets one entry after TCRdb re-called the 5' RACE reads with MiXCR. Of 1,500,000 or so distinct CDR3 sequences listed, approximately 59% are singletons. The sample taken for sequencing was blood. The receptor set was obtained from a young man in good health.

CDR3 amino acids: CASSLAGEGEKLFF. The CDR3, as DNA: TGTGCCAGCAGTTTGGCAGGGGAGGGCGAAAAACTGTTTTTT. V usage is TRBV12-3 or TRBV12-4 and J usage is TRBJ1-4; maybe TRBD1 (6 bases). V was cut by 3 bases and J by 8 bases, with 13 bases left in between. The CDR3 runs 14 residues.

This rearrangement joins TRBV11-2 to TRBJ1-2; 8 nucleotides agree with TRBD1. Germline V gene lookup returns CDR1 SGHAT and CDR2 FQNNGV. The CDR3 runs to 15 residues. The ends lost 5 bases at V and 4 bases at J; junction bases unmatched: 9. Here the CDR3 reads CASSPQDRVSYGYTF. DNA of the CDR3: TGTGCCAGCAGCCCTCAGGACAGGGTGAGCTATGGCTACACCTTC.

The CDR3 is CASSQDLVKTGEVTGELFF. CDR3 sequence (DNA): TGTGCCAGCAGCCAAGATCTTGTCAAGACAGGGGAGGTCACCGGGGAGCTGTTTTTT. The chain links TRBV3-1 to TRBJ2-2, with 8 bases lining up with TRBD1. The CDR3 is 19 residues long. Germline V CDR1 and CDR2: LGHDT, YNNKEL (reference sequence). The trim removed 0 bases at V and 4 bases at J, leaving 13 bases unmatched.

This clonotype was observed a handful of times. The V gene is TRBV7-2, the J gene TRBJ2-2; 7 bases fit TRBD1. Germline loops: CDR1 SGHTA, CDR2 FQGNSA. V dropped 5 bases and J dropped 2; count of bases not matched to a gene: 5. The CDR3 runs 15 residues. The CDR3 nucleotides are TGTGCCAGCAGCATCGACAGGGCTAACACCGGGGAGCTGTTTTTT. Translating gives CASSIDRANTGELFF.

For this clonotype: A read error may be the cause here, since a much bigger clone is one base away. The chain uses TRBV20-1 and TRBJ2-7; 9 bases fit TRBD1. CDR1 is DFQATT and CDR2 is SNEGSKA in the germline V gene (reference sequence). This CDR3 is built from 16 residues. The CDR3 reads CSARGTGTDSSYERYF. Written as DNA, the CDR3 is TGCAGTGCTAGGGGGACAGGGACCGACAGCTCCTACGAGCGGTACTTC.

The V call is TRBV6-5, the J call TRBJ2-5, with 8 bases fitting TRBD2. There are 15 residues in the CDR3. Germline V lookup: CDR1 MNHEY, CDR2 SVGAGI. With V trimmed by 6 bases and J by 5 bases, 11 bases remained unmatched. The CDR3 DNA reads TGTGCCAGCAGGGTCCTAAGCGGGAGATCTGAGACCCAGTACTTC. Residues: CASRVLSGRSETQYF.

The gene calls are TRBV29-1 and TRBJ2-7, with D possibly TRBD2 on 6 matching bases. Trimming removed 8 bases from V and 0 bases from J, with 17 bases in between. The length of the CDR3 is 14 residues. Per germline, CDR1 SQVTM and CDR2 ANQGSEA. CDR3: CSLRRGRASYEQYF. CDR3 in DNA: TGCAGCCTGCGGAGGGGTCGAGCCTCCTACGAGCAGTACTTC.

The table lists this clonotype with a few counts. The J gene is TRBJ2-7, the V gene TRBV7-8; weak D call: TRBD2 (5 bases). CDR3 size: 15 residues. V lost 5 bases, J lost 3 bases, and 17 bases lay in between. Germline CDR1 and CDR2: SGHVS and FQNEAQ. CDR3 region: CASSLTSADYYEQYF. The DNA for the CDR3 is TGTGCCAGCAGCCTCACATCGGCCGACTACTACGAGCAGTACTTC.

This clonotype was recorded at least ten times. Sequence at one end of the junction differs from germline and may be a read error. The chain has TRBV5-1 and TRBJ2-7; TRBD2 agrees at 14 bases. This CDR3 contains 14 residues. Per the germline V gene, CDR1 is SGHRS and CDR2 is YFSETQ. CDR3 loop: CASSPGLAGDEQYF. CDR3 DNA: TGTGCCAGCAGCCCGGGACTAGCGGGAGACGAGCAGTACTTC.

The gene calls are TRBV20-1 and TRBJ2-5, with no clear D. Looked up from germline, CDR1 is DFQATT and CDR2 is SNEGSKA (reference sequence). This CDR3 is built from 13 residues. The V end was cut by 0 bases, the J end by 2 bases, with 7 bases between. The CDR3 region has the DNA TGCAGTGCTAGAGATGTGGCTCAAGAGACCCAGTACTTC. Translation: CSARDVAQETQYF.

The J gene is TRBJ2-1, the V gene TRBV6-2 or TRBV6-3, with 11 bases identical to TRBD2. V shed 6 bases and J 3 bases; nucleotides not matched to a gene: 7. The CDR3 spans 16 residues. CDR1 is MNHEY and CDR2 is SVGEGT in the germline V gene. CDR3 sequence (DNA): TGTGCCAGCAGGCCCGGACTAGCGGGCTTCTACAATGAGCAGTTCTTC. This sequence encodes CASRPGLAGFYNEQFF.

This clonotype has just a few counts. J is TRBJ2-7 and V is TRBV29-1; D may be TRBD1 (6 bases). V lost 7 bases and J lost 7, with 14 bases in between. The CDR3 consists of 11 residues. Germline V gene sequence: CDR1 SQVTM, CDR2 ANQGSEA. CDR3 nucleotide sequence: TGCAGCGGTGGCAGGGGTGGGGAGCAGTACTTC. Translating gives CSGGRGGEQYF.

The chain employs TRBV29-1 and TRBJ2-2; D gene unclear. The CDR3 consists of 11 residues. V was cut by 7 bases and J by 6 bases, with 9 bases left in between. Looked up from germline, CDR1 is SQVTM and CDR2 is ANQGSEA. The DNA of the CDR3 is TGCAGCGCCCCAAGCGCCGGGGAGCTGTTTTTT. This sequence encodes CSAPSAGELFF.